Shown below are 23 T cell receptor beta chains from a single sample sequenced in a study of graft-versus-host responses after intestinal transplantation. Sequencing used immunoSEQ multiplex PCR; TCRdb keeps in-frame clones, though not all of them. The sample lists 85,000 to 90,000 clones, about 90% occurring once. These receptors have no identified antigens. The sample consisted of unstimulated CD4+ T cells sorted from spleen or lymph node cells, taken before intestinal transplant. These TCRs come from a human donor who received an intestinal transplant.

This sequence joins TRBV6-5 and TRBJ1-6; 9 nucleotides line up with TRBD1. The CDR3 extends over 13 amino acids. Losses at the gene ends were 6 bases for V and 10 bases for J; bases not matched to a gene: 4. Looked up from germline, CDR1 is MNHEY and CDR2 is SVGAGI. CDR3 protein: CASRDRGGSPLHF. For the CDR3, the DNA is TGTGCCAGCAGGGACAGGGGTGGATCACCCCTCCACTTT.

This rearrangement joins TRBV5-4 to TRBJ1-2; TRBD1 matches 9 bases. CDR3 size: 15 residues. Germline-derived CDR1 and CDR2 are SGHNT and YYREEE (reference sequence). V shed 9 bases, J shed 0 bases, and the junction held 9 bases outside the gene matches. In DNA, the CDR3 is TGTGCCACTGCAGGACAGGGGACTGCTAACTATGGCTACACCTTC. Its translation: CATAGQGTANYGYTF. Drawing the rest from reference TRBV5-4 and TRBJ1-2, the complete variable domain is ETGVTQSPTHLIKTRGQQVTLRCSSQSGHNTVSWYQQALGQGPQFIFQYYREEENGRGNFPPRFSGLQFPNYSSELNVNALELDDSALYLCATAGQGTANYGYTFGSGTRLTVV.

This clone appeared once. This chain connects TRBV5-4 to TRBJ2-1, with 7 bases that match TRBD1. The CDR3 covers 15 residues. The junction had 6 bases not matched to a gene; V was cut back by 0 bases and J by 6 bases. The germline gives CDR1 SGHNT, CDR2 YYREEE (reference sequence). The CDR3 loop reads CASSLAQGDGNEQFF. CDR3 sequence (DNA): TGTGCCAGCAGCTTGGCCCAGGGGGACGGCAATGAGCAGTTCTTC.

The CDR3 reads CASSEVLVSVAFF. In DNA, the CDR3 is TGTGCCAGCAGCGAGGTTTTGGTTAGTGTAGCTTTCTTT. This chain uses TRBV6-1 with TRBJ1-1, with unresolved D. This CDR3 region has 13 residues. The germline CDR1 and CDR2 sequences are MNHNS and SASEGT. Trimming pared 6 bases from V and 10 bases from J, leaving 18 bases between.

The rearrangement joins TRBV19 to TRBJ2-3; maybe TRBD1 (6 bases). CDR1 is LNHDA and CDR2 is SQIVND in the germline V gene (reference sequence). V lost 3 bases and J lost 2, with 21 bases in between. The CDR3 totals 18 residues. The CDR3 reads CASSMAPRGRNPTDTQYF. CDR3 nucleotides: TGTGCCAGTAGTATGGCCCCCAGGGGCCGAAACCCCACAGATACGCAGTATTTT.

This clone is a singleton in its sample. The V and J genes are TRBV11-2 and TRBJ2-1, with 8 bases matching TRBD2. The germline V gene encodes CDR1 SGHAT and CDR2 FQNNGV. Trimming cost V 5 bases and J 0 bases; bases outside gene matches: 3. This CDR3 comprises 15 residues. Written as DNA, the CDR3 is TGTGCCAGCAGCCCGGGAGGGGGCTCCTACAATGAGCAGTTCTTC. It codes for CASSPGGGSYNEQFF.

This chain joins TRBV18 and TRBJ1-5; unclear D gene. This CDR3 contains 15 residues. Germline CDR1 KGHSH, CDR2 LQKENI. V lost 3 bases and J lost 2, with 11 bases in between. The CDR3 DNA follows: TGTGCCAGCTCACCTAACGAGGGAGGCAATCAGCCCCAGCATTTT. Translated, it gives CASSPNEGGNQPQHF.

This chain uses TRBV7-9 with TRBJ2-2; D perhaps matches TRBD2 (5 bases). Germline V CDR1 and CDR2: SEHNR, FQNEAQ (reference sequence). V was shortened by 5 bases and J by 4 bases, with 17 bases between the two germline ends. The CDR3 covers 16 residues. This CDR3 is CASSPRPRSGTGELFF. The CDR3, as DNA: TGTGCCAGCAGCCCCCGTCCCCGAAGCGGCACCGGGGAGCTGTTTTTT.

The chain employs TRBV28 and TRBJ1-1; D unclear. V lost 5 bases to trimming and J lost 1 base, with 14 bases between them. This CDR3 region has 15 residues. Germline lookup yields CDR1 MDHEN and CDR2 SYDVKM. This CDR3 is CASSPPGLSNTEAFF. The CDR3 bases are TGTGCCAGCAGTCCACCAGGACTGTCGAACACTGAAGCTTTCTTT.

The gene calls are TRBV9 and TRBJ1-2, with 7 nucleotides matching TRBD1. CDR1 and CDR2 from the germline V gene are SGDLS and YYNGEE. There are 14 residues in the CDR3. V was pared by 6 bases and J by 2 bases, with 7 bases of the junction left unmatched. CDR3 sequence reads: CASNLGQPNYGYTF. The DNA for the CDR3 is TGTGCCAGCAACCTGGGACAGCCCAACTATGGCTACACCTTC.

In this sample, this clone turned up once. J is TRBJ2-5 and V is TRBV29-1; D is unresolved. The CDR3 is 13 residues long. Germline V gene data show CDR1 as SQVTM and CDR2 as ANQGSEA. With 2 bases removed from V and 1 base from J, the gap between germline ends came to 8 bases. The CDR3 DNA reads TGCAGCGTTGAATACCCAGTCCAAGAGACCCAGTACTTC. Protein: CSVEYPVQETQYF.

The V call is TRBV10-3, the J call TRBJ2-6; a weak D match, TRBD1 (6 bases). V shed 2 bases and J shed 2 bases, with 10 bases lying between them. The CDR3 extends over 16 amino acids. Per germline, CDR1 ENHRY and CDR2 SYGVKD. CDR3 loop: CAISEDRRAGANVLTF. The CDR3 DNA is TGTGCCATCAGTGAGGACAGGCGGGCTGGGGCCAACGTCCTGACTTTC.

The genes are TRBV15 and TRBJ1-1, with TRBD1 as a possible D gene (5 bases). Trimming cost V 3 bases and J 2 bases, with 19 bases left between them. Germline loops: CDR1 LNHNV, CDR2 YYDKDF (reference sequence). The length of the CDR3 is 17 residues. CDR3 sequence: CATSSHWGGGGNTEAFF. The CDR3 region has the DNA TGTGCCACCAGCAGTCACTGGGGGGGTGGCGGTAACACTGAAGCTTTCTTT. Full variable domain (rest looked up from reference TRBV15 and TRBJ1-1): DAMVIQNPRYQVTQFGKPVTLSCSQTLNHNVMYWYQQKSSQAPKLLFHYYDKDFNNEADTPDNFQSRRPNTSFCFLDIRSPGLGDTAMYLCATSSHWGGGGNTEAFFGQGTRLTVV.

The rearrangement uses TRBV27 and TRBJ1-5; D may be TRBD1 (6 bases). The V gene's germline CDR1 is MNHEY and CDR2 SMNVEV (reference sequence). The germline V and J ends were trimmed by 6 bases and 0 bases, with 21 bases remaining between them. The CDR3 extends over 18 amino acids. CDR3 loop: CASRTFGGQLYSNQPQHF. For the CDR3, the DNA is TGTGCCAGCAGGACCTTCGGCGGACAGCTATATAGCAATCAGCCCCAGCATTTT.

The CDR3 loop reads CASHSQGTGNTIYF. The CDR3 DNA reads TGTGCCAGTCACTCCCAGGGAACTGGAAACACCATATATTTT. The rearrangement uses TRBV19 and TRBJ1-3; D possibly corresponds to TRBD1 (5 bases). Trimming left V 8 bases short and J 2 bases short, with 13 bases between. There are 14 residues in the CDR3. Per germline, CDR1 LNHDA and CDR2 SQIVND (reference sequence).

The chain links TRBV4-1 to TRBJ2-5; 7 bases align to TRBD2. The tail of the sequence fits TRBJ2-7 better, so the J call may be wrong. The CDR3 totals 17 residues. Germline CDR1 is MGHRA and CDR2 is YSYEKL. CDR3 sequence (DNA): TGCGCCAGCAGCCAAGATTATCAGCGGGGTTACAACTACGAGCAGTACTTC. It translates to CASSQDYQRGYNYEQYF.

The chain links TRBV7-9 to TRBJ1-2; 9 nucleotides match TRBD1. The V gene's germline CDR1 is SEHNR and CDR2 FQNEAQ (reference sequence). V was clipped by 5 bases and J by 8 bases; unmatched bases: 9. The CDR3 runs to 14 residues. The CDR3 DNA reads TGTGCCAGCAGCCCAGATGGGACAGGGTACGGCTACACCTTC. Protein: CASSPDGTGYGYTF.

V is TRBV27 and J is TRBJ2-7; 8 bases line up with TRBD2. The germline CDR1 and CDR2 sequences are MNHEY and SMNVEV (reference sequence). Unmatched junction bases numbered 19, after V lost 5 bases and J lost 7 bases. The CDR3 is 17 amino acids. In DNA, the CDR3 is TGTGCCAGCAGTGTAAAACCGGGACTAGGCAGACTACGGGAGCAGTACTTC. Amino acids: CASSVKPGLGRLREQYF.

This chain links TRBV6-1 with TRBJ1-6; no reliable D call. The CDR3 spans 11 residues. The V and J ends lost 8 bases and 13 bases respectively, with 12 bases between them. Germline assignment: CDR1 MNHNS and CDR2 SASEGT. The CDR3 bases are TGTGCCAGCTTGGGCCTTGGCCCCCTCCACTTT. It encodes CASLGLGPLHF.

The chain joins TRBV5-1 to TRBJ1-4, with D possibly TRBD1 on 5 matching bases. The CDR3 length is 14 residues. The germline CDR1 and CDR2 sequences are SGHRS and YFSETQ. V lost 0 bases to trimming and J lost 8 bases, with 11 bases between them. The CDR3 nucleotides are TGCGCCAGCAGCTTGGGGCAGGGTGCGGAAAAACTGTTTTTT. It translates to CASSLGQGAEKLFF.

V usage is TRBV7-9 and J usage is TRBJ1-1; weak D call: TRBD1 (5 bases). Looked up from germline, CDR1 is SEHNR and CDR2 is FQNEAQ (reference sequence). V was clipped by 5 bases and J by 1 base, with 11 bases between them. CDR3 size: 14 residues. The CDR3 coding sequence is TGTGCCAGCAGCCCGCCGACAGCGAACACTGAAGCTTTCTTT. Protein product: CASSPPTANTEAFF.

This clone turned up a few times. V gene TRBV5-4 combines with J gene TRBJ1-2; D is undetermined. This CDR3 contains 15 residues. Germline values: CDR1 SGHNT, CDR2 YYREEE (reference sequence). Trimming took 4 bases from V and 2 from J, leaving 15 bases between them. The CDR3 DNA reads TGTGCCAGCAGCCCAAAGGCGGAGGGCAACTATGGCTACACCTTC. This encodes CASSPKAEGNYGYTF.

This clone has a single count. J is TRBJ1-5 and V is TRBV7-9, with no clear D. Germline V gene data show CDR1 as SEHNR and CDR2 as FQNEAQ (reference sequence). The CDR3 is 14 amino acids. Deletions cut 3 bases from V and 3 bases from J, with 9 bases between. CDR3 DNA sequence: TGTGCCAGCAGCTTCGGGGTTACCAATCAGCCCCAGCATTTT. This translates into CASSFGVTNQPQHF.